The 4 T cell receptor delta chains below come from one sample, sequenced in a study of γδ T cells in repeated Plasmodium falciparum infection. Flow sorting of PBMC yielded separate Vgamma9/Vdelta2+ and Vdelta2-negative gammadelta T cell populations for bulk repertoire analysis. TCRdb called clones from the multiplex PCR reads again using CATT. In the table there are roughly 93,000 delta-chain clones, 0.85% to 1% of which are singletons. The material sequenced was gamma-delta T cells from blood. These receptors all stem from a pool of human donors (malaria-infected and uninfected, not separated).

In its sample, this clone was seen many times. As DNA, the CDR3 is TGTGCTCTTGGGGTCCATGTAGGGGGTGGGGGACCCGGCAGGGATAAACTCATCTTT. As protein: CALGVHVGGGGPGRDKLIF. The gene calls are TRDV1 and TRDJ1; TRDD3 matches 7 bases. This CDR3 is 19 amino acids long. J lost 5 bases, V lost 4 bases, and 22 bases had no gene match. In germline, CDR1 is TSWWSYY, CDR2 QGS.

A remark on this clone: This likely stems from a read error, as it lies one base from a far larger clone. The sample contains more than one DNA sequence encoding this CDR3. The V call is TRDV2, the J call TRDJ1, with 7 nucleotides matching TRDD3. The J gene, missing from TCRdb, was assigned here through DNA to germline matching. Germline-derived CDR1 and CDR2 are GEAIGNYY and EKD. The CDR3 runs to 19 residues. CDR3 coding DNA: TGTGCCTGTGACACGAGAAGAGGGGATAAAAGGAGGTACACCGACAAACTCATCTTT. This sequence encodes CACDTRRGDKRRYTDKLIF.

Many counts were recorded for this clone. A far larger clone is just one base off, so this is likely a read error. Other DNA sequences from this sample encode an identical CDR3 as well. The V gene call is TRDV2, and the J gene call is absent; the D call TRDD3 from the table was never checked on the DNA. The CDR3 length is 15 residues. Per germline, CDR1 GEAIGNYY and CDR2 EKD. In DNA, the CDR3 is TGTGCCTGTGACCAACTGGGGGATAGGTCCGATAAACTCATCTTC. This gives the protein CACDQLGDRSDKLIF.

With respect to this clone: This likely traces to a read error, being one base from a far larger clone. Other DNA sequences within the sample encode an identical CDR3. The V gene is given as TRDV1, and no J gene call is available; TRDD3 is the table's D call and was not checked against the DNA. The length of the CDR3 is 21 residues. Germline loops: CDR1 TSWWSYY, CDR2 QGS. CDR3 nucleotide sequence: TGTGCTCTTGGGGAAGGCCCTACAGCTCCCTACTGGGGGACCTACACCGATAAGCTCATCTTT. This encodes CALGEGPTAPYWGTYTDKLIF.